Listed below are T cell receptor beta chains from one sample, sequenced in a study of blood T cell repertoires in COVID-19. Generated by immunoSEQ multiplex PCR, the TCRdb table keeps only in-frame clones and is missing some. The repertoire holds some 140,000 clones, with roughly 80% as singletons. Sequenced sample: peripheral blood. The receptors were gathered from a woman of 80 years or more with acute or convalescent COVID-19. Each CDR3 is given with its conserved first and last residue. The order of the fields is V gene, D gene, CDR3 length, clone size, J gene, CDR3 protein, CDR3 DNA. D genes are given only for firm matches. Clone size is shown for a subset of rows, as once, few, many or a class of expanded clone.

TRBV7-2	-	13	-	TRBJ2-5	CASSRSEEGTQYF	TGTGCCAGCAGCCGATCAGAAGAGGGGACCCAGTACTTC
TRBV28	-	12	-	TRBJ1-2	CASSPLNYGYTF	TGTGCCAGCAGCCCCTTGAACTATGGCTACACCTTC
TRBV19	-	14	-	TRBJ1-1	CASSMRAETTEAFF	TGTGCCAGTAGTATGCGGGCGGAGACTACTGAAGCTTTCTTT
TRBV2	TRBD2	14	-	TRBJ2-1	CASSGLAGGREQFF	TGTGCCAGCAGTGGGCTAGCGGGGGGGAGAGAGCAGTTCTTC
TRBV4-1	-	13	once	TRBJ1-4	CASSRKGDEKLFF	TGCGCCAGCAGCCGGAAGGGGGATGAAAAACTGTTTTTT
TRBV6-2/TRBV6-3	TRBD1	14	-	TRBJ1-2	CASSLTGTIYGYTF	TGTGCCAGCAGTTTGACAGGGACCATTTATGGCTACACCTTC
TRBV10-3	-	12	-	TRBJ1-6	CATAKGDSPLHF	TGTGCCACCGCGAAGGGGGATTCACCCCTCCACTTT
TRBV5-1	-	15	-	TRBJ2-3	CASSLDIDRTDTQYF	TGCGCCAGCAGCTTGGATATTGACAGGACAGATACGCAGTATTTT
TRBV7-6	TRBD2	16	-	TRBJ2-3	CASSLFGGGAGDTQYF	TGTGCCAGCAGCTTATTCGGGGGAGGGGCAGGGGATACGCAGTATTTT
TRBV6-5	TRBD1	14	once	TRBJ2-1	CASSYNRGPNEQFF	TGTGCCAGCAGTTATAACAGGGGGCCCAATGAGCAGTTCTTC
TRBV5-1	TRBD1	14	once	TRBJ1-4	CASSLTGGNEKLFF	TGCGCCAGCAGCTTAACAGGGGGCAATGAAAAACTGTTTTTT
TRBV4-1	-	15	-	TRBJ1-1	CASSQDSLGRTEAFF	TGCGCCAGCAGCCAAGATTCCCTGGGGCGGACTGAAGCTTTCTTT
TRBV7-6	TRBD1	11	-	TRBJ1-1	CASRDRGEAFF	TGTGCCAGCAGGGACAGGGGTGAAGCTTTCTTT
TRBV11-2	-	13	-	TRBJ1-2	CASSLVRQDGYTF	TGTGCCAGCAGCTTAGTCCGTCAGGATGGCTACACCTTC
TRBV12-3/TRBV12-4	-	13	-	TRBJ1-2	CASTQGATYGYTF	TGTGCCAGCACACAGGGTGCTACCTATGGCTACACCTTC
TRBV5-1	-	15	-	TRBJ2-7	CASSPTSTGSYEQYF	TGCGCCAGCAGCCCTACTTCGACAGGTTCCTACGAGCAGTACTTC
TRBV21-1	-	14	-	TRBJ1-1	CASSRGGGCTEAFF	TGTGCCAGCAGCAGAGGGGGGGGCTGTACTGAAGCTTTCTTT
TRBV5-1	TRBD2	15	-	TRBJ2-1	CASSFTSGLDNEQFF	TGCGCCAGCAGCTTTACTAGCGGACTAGACAATGAGCAGTTCTTC
TRBV18	-	14	-	TRBJ2-5	CASSPFSLQETQYF	TGTGCCAGCTCACCCTTCTCCCTCCAAGAGACCCAGTACTTC
TRBV18	-	13	-	TRBJ1-5	CASSPHTDQPQHF	TGTGCCAGCTCACCACATACGGATCAGCCCCAGCATTTT
TRBV12-3/TRBV12-4	-	12	-	TRBJ1-2	CASSPQGYGYTF	TGTGCCAGCAGTCCTCAGGGTTACGGGTACACCTTC
TRBV29-1	-	13	-	TRBJ2-3	CSVVIVGVDTQYF	TGCAGCGTTGTTATCGTAGGGGTAGATACGCAGTATTTT
TRBV6-4	TRBD2	15	-	TRBJ2-2	CASSASGGAPGELFF	TGTGCCAGCAGTGCTAGCGGGGGGGCCCCCGGGGAGCTGTTTTTT
TRBV9	TRBD1	16	-	TRBJ2-3	CASSETGTGSTDTQYF	TGTGCCAGCAGCGAGACCGGGACAGGTTCCACAGATACGCAGTATTTT
TRBV4-2	-	16	once	TRBJ1-5	CASSQDQRQGGQPQHF	TGTGCCAGCAGCCAAGATCAGCGCCAGGGAGGGCAGCCCCAGCATTTT
TRBV19	TRBD1	15	once	TRBJ1-2	CASSIDQTGGAGYTF	TGTGCCAGTAGTATAGATCAAACAGGGGGCGCTGGCTACACCTTC
TRBV18	TRBD1	14	-	TRBJ1-2	CASSFQGGYYGYTF	TGTGCCAGCTCATTTCAGGGGGGCTACTATGGCTACACCTTC
TRBV3-1/TRBV3-2	TRBD1	14	few	TRBJ1-1	CASRKQGVNTEAFF	TGTGCCAGCAGGAAACAGGGGGTGAACACTGAAGCTTTCTTT
TRBV19	-	14	-	TRBJ1-1	CASSVGQKNTEAFF	TGTGCCAGTAGTGTCGGACAGAAGAACACTGAAGCTTTCTTT
TRBV5-4	-	17	few	TRBJ1-1	CASSTVGTTIINTEAFF	TGTGCCAGCAGCACGGTCGGGACAACCATAATCAACACTGAAGCTTTCTTT
TRBV7-9	-	13	-	TRBJ1-2	CASSLTGSDGYTF	TGTGCCAGCAGCTTAACAGGGTCCGATGGCTACACCTTC
TRBV29-1	-	15	-	TRBJ2-2	CSVKGPGENTGELFF	TGCAGCGTCAAAGGTCCAGGGGAGAACACCGGGGAGCTGTTTTTT
TRBV30	-	13	-	TRBJ1-1	CAWTPRANTEAFF	TGTGCCTGGACCCCCCGAGCGAACACTGAAGCTTTCTTT
TRBV9	TRBD1	17	-	TRBJ1-1	CASSVVPDRPSNTEAFF	TGTGCCAGCAGCGTAGTACCGGACAGGCCGTCGAACACTGAAGCTTTCTTT
TRBV15	TRBD2	16	-	TRBJ2-3	CATSRGRGGGTDTQYF	TGTGCCACCAGCAGAGGACGGGGGGGCGGCACAGATACGCAGTATTTT
TRBV6-5	-	14	once	TRBJ2-7	CASAQGGASYEQYF	TGTGCCAGCGCTCAAGGGGGGGCCTCCTACGAGCAGTACTTC
TRBV3-1/TRBV3-2	TRBD1	16	-	TRBJ2-1	CASSLTGGSASNEQFF	TGTGCCAGCAGCCTGACAGGGGGCAGCGCTAGTAATGAGCAGTTCTTC
TRBV5-1	-	14	few	TRBJ1-2	CASSFRTGGNGYTF	TGCGCCAGCAGCTTCCGGACGGGCGGGAATGGCTACACCTTC
TRBV10-3	TRBD2	16	-	TRBJ2-3	CAISEGLAGGTDTQYF	TGTGCCATCAGTGAGGGACTAGCGGGGGGCACAGATACGCAGTATTTT
TRBV10-3	-	17	-	TRBJ2-1	CAISGGVNREGRGEQFF	TGTGCCATCAGTGGGGGTGTCAACAGGGAGGGTCGAGGTGAGCAGTTCTTC
TRBV7-6	-	15	-	TRBJ2-2	CASSSRGSNTGELFF	TGTGCCAGCAGCTCCCGCGGGTCGAACACCGGGGAGCTGTTTTTT
TRBV5-1	-	17	-	TRBJ2-5	CASRSRTEGRYQETQYF	TGCGCCAGCAGGTCGCGGACGGAGGGGAGGTACCAAGAGACCCAGTACTTC
TRBV18	TRBD2	17	-	TRBJ2-5	CASSPAGLAGGQETQYF	TGTGCCAGCTCACCAGCGGGACTAGCGGGGGGACAAGAGACCCAGTACTTC
TRBV5-6	TRBD1	14	-	TRBJ2-3	CASSWDRVDYTQYF	TGTGCCAGCAGCTGGGACAGGGTTGATTATACGCAGTATTTT
TRBV3-1/TRBV3-2	TRBD2	12	-	TRBJ2-7	CASSRDYYEQYF	TGTGCCAGCAGTCGGGACTACTACGAGCAGTACTTC
TRBV5-1	-	16	-	TRBJ2-3	CASSLIVRTSTDTQYF	TGCGCCAGCAGCTTGATCGTCAGGACTAGCACAGATACGCAGTATTTT
TRBV5-1	TRBD1	17	-	TRBJ2-7	CASSFRTGNDPAREQYF	TGCGCCAGCAGCTTTCGGACAGGGAATGATCCGGCTCGGGAGCAGTACTTC
TRBV3-1/TRBV3-2	TRBD1	13	once	TRBJ1-1	CASSRQGDNKAFF	TGTGCCAGCAGCCGCCAGGGGGATAACAAAGCTTTCTTT
TRBV18	TRBD1	17	-	TRBJ2-2	CASSPTYRDRNTGELFF	TGTGCCAGCTCACCTACTTACCGGGACAGGAACACCGGGGAGCTGTTTTTT
TRBV27	-	15	few	TRBJ1-4	CASSQKGGAYEKLFF	TGTGCCAGCAGTCAAAAGGGGGGGGCCTATGAAAAACTGTTTTTT
TRBV5-5	-	12	-	TRBJ1-1	CASSYPEPEAFF	TGTGCCAGCAGTTACCCGGAGCCCGAAGCTTTCTTT
TRBV7-9	-	17	-	TRBJ1-5	CASSLGQGRGGNQPQHF	TGTGCCAGCAGCTTAGGTCAGGGGAGGGGAGGCAATCAGCCCCAGCATTTT
TRBV11-2	-	11	-	TRBJ2-3	CASSLQNTQYF	TGTGCCAGCAGCTTACAAAATACGCAGTATTTT
TRBV30	-	12	-	TRBJ1-2	CAFSPQGDGYTF	TGTGCCTTTTCTCCGCAGGGCGATGGCTACACCTTC
TRBV7-3	-	15	-	TRBJ2-2	CASSLSSVGAGELFF	TGTGCCAGCAGCTTAAGTTCGGTGGGAGCCGGGGAGCTGTTTTTT
TRBV6-6	-	14	-	TRBJ2-6	CASTGSSGANVLTF	TGTGCCAGTACGGGAAGCTCTGGGGCCAACGTCCTGACTTTC
TRBV5-1	-	15	-	TRBJ2-7	CASSPGQLSSYEQYF	TGCGCCAGCAGCCCTGGACAGTTAAGCTCCTACGAGCAGTACTTC
TRBV27	-	13	-	TRBJ2-1	CAEEDSSYNEQFF	TGTGCCGAGGAGGACAGCTCCTACAATGAGCAGTTCTTC
TRBV10-3	TRBD1	17	-	TRBJ1-1	CAISPKRDRMTNTEAFF	TGTGCCATCAGTCCGAAACGGGACAGAATGACGAACACTGAAGCTTTCTTT